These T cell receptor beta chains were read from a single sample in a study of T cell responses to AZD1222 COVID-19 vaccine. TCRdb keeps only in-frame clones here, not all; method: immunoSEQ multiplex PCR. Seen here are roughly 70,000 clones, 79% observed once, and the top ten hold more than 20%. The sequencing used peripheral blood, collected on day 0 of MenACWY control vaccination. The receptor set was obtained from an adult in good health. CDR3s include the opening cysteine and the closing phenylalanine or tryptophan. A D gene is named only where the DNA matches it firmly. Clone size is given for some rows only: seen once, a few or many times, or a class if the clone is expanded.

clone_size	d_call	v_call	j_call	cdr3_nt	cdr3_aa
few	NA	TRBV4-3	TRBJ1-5	TGCGCCAGCAGCCAAGATATCGGGGAGTATCAGCCCCAGCATTTT	CASSQDIGEYQPQHF
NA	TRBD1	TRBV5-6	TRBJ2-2	TGTGCCAGCAGCTCCCCGGGACAGGGGGCCTTCGGGGAGCTGTTTTTT	CASSSPGQGAFGELFF
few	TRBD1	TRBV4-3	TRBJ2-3	TGCGCCAGCAGCCCCCTGACAGGGGTCGCGCAGTATTTT	CASSPLTGVAQYF
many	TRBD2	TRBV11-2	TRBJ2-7	TGTGCCAGCAGCTGGAGGACTAGCGGGGATAAGGAGCAGTACTTC	CASSWRTSGDKEQYF
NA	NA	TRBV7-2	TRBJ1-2	TGTGCCAGCAGCTTAGGCAGGGAGAGAGGCTACACCTTC	CASSLGRERGYTF
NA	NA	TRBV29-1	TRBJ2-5	TGCAGCGTTCGGACAGATCAAGAGACCCAGTACTTC	CSVRTDQETQYF
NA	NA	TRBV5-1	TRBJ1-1	TGCGCCAGCAGCTTCGGGGGGAACACTGAAGCTTTCTTT	CASSFGGNTEAFF
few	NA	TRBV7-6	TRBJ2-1	TGTGCCAGCAGCCCGAGGGGGGTTGATGAGCAGTTCTTC	CASSPRGVDEQFF
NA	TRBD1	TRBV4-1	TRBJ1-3	TGCGCCAGCAGCCAAGACACAGGGGCTGGCGGAAACACCATATATTTT	CASSQDTGAGGNTIYF
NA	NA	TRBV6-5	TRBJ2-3	TGTGCCAGCAGTTACGCCACAGATACGCAGTATTTT	CASSYATDTQYF
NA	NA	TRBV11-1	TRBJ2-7	TGTGCCAGCAGCCTGGGACGTGGGCAAGACGAGCAGTACTTC	CASSLGRGQDEQYF
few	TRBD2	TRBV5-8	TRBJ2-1	TGTGCCAGCAGCTTATTAGGACTAGCGGGCTTTAGCTCCTACAATGAGCAGTTCTTC	CASSLLGLAGFSSYNEQFF
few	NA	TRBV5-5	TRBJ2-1	TGTGCCAGCAGCTTGGATGGGAAGAGATCGGCTGAGCAGTTCTTC	CASSLDGKRSAEQFF
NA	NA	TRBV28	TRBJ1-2	TGTGCCAGCAGTTTTCAGGACTATGGCTACACCTTC	CASSFQDYGYTF
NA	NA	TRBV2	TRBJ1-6	TGTGCCAGCAGTGACGGGGGACTCCTGGGGTCACCCCTCCACTTT	CASSDGGLLGSPLHF
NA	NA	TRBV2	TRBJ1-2	TGTGCCAGCAGTGCTTCCTTAGAGGGGGGAATGAGCTATGGCTACACCTTC	CASSASLEGGMSYGYTF
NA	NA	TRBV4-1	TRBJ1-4	TGCGCCAGCAGCCAAGAATGGACAGCAACTAATGAAAAACTGTTTTTT	CASSQEWTATNEKLFF
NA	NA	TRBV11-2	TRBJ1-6	TGTGCCAGCAGCCTAACACCGACCAATTCACCCCTCCACTTT	CASSLTPTNSPLHF
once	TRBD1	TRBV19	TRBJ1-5	TGTGCCAGTGGTAACACAGGGGGGCGGCCCCAGCATTTT	CASGNTGGRPQHF
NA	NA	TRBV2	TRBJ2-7	TGTGCCAGCAGGGAGCAGGGGCCCAGTGGCGAGCAGTACTTC	CASREQGPSGEQYF
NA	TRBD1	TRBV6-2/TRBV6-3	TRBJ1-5	TGTGCCAGCAGTGATGGACAGGCCTATAGCAATCAGCCCCAGCATTTT	CASSDGQAYSNQPQHF
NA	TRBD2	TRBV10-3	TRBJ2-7	TGTGCCATCAGTGAGTTCGGGACTAGCGCCTCCTACGAGCAGTACTTC	CAISEFGTSASYEQYF
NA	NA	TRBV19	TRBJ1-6	TGTGCCAGTACTTGGGGCAGGGATTCACCCCTCCACTTT	CASTWGRDSPLHF
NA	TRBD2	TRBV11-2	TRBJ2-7	TGTGCCAGCAGCTCTAGACTAGCGGGAGGGCCTCCCGAGCAGTACTTC	CASSSRLAGGPPEQYF
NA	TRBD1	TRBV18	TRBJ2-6	TGTGCCAGCTCACCTCGACAGGGATTAAACTCTGGGGCCAACGTCCTGACTTTC	CASSPRQGLNSGANVLTF
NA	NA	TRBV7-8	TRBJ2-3	TGTGCCAGCAGCCCCCGGGGCCGCACAGATACGCAGTATTTT	CASSPRGRTDTQYF
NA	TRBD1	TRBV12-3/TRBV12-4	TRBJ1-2	TGTGCCAGCAGTTTAGAGGGGACAGATGGCTACACCTTC	CASSLEGTDGYTF
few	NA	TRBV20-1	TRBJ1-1	TGCAGGCTCAGTACGGGGATGGAAGCTTTCTTT	CRLSTGMEAFF
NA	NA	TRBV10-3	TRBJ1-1	TGTGCCATCAGTGATAAGGCGAACACTGAAGCTTTCTTT	CAISDKANTEAFF